One sample yielded the 6 T cell receptor beta chains listed below, sequenced in a study of CD8+ T cells in alopecia areata. After isolation, RNA underwent reverse transcription to generate cDNA as the sequencing template. Generated by immunoSEQ multiplex PCR, the TCRdb table keeps only in-frame clones and is missing some. The data contain more than 150,000 clones, 50% to 60% of them seen just once; the ten biggest clones take up approximately 3.3%. Stated treatment: oral pan-JAK inhibitor, 5-10 mg twice daily. The starting material was CD4+ T cells sorted from blood, obtained at week 4, from a patient treated with tofacitinib. The receptors come from a human donor with alopecia areata.

This clone has only one observation. The V gene is TRBV29-1, the J gene TRBJ1-1, with TRBD1 matching over 7 bases. Trimming removed 7 bases from V and 7 bases from J; junction bases left unmatched: 12. The CDR3 runs 13 residues. Looked up from germline, CDR1 is SQVTM and CDR2 is ANQGSEA. CDR3 protein: CSAARQGVDEAFF. DNA for the CDR3: TGCAGCGCTGCTCGACAGGGCGTGGATGAAGCTTTCTTT.

This clone was found a few times. In DNA, the CDR3 is TGTGCCTGGAGCGACCCGCCGGGGGACGAGCAGTACTTC. It translates to CAWSDPPGDEQYF. The chain is built from TRBV30 and TRBJ2-7; possible D gene TRBD2, 6 bases. This CDR3 is built from 13 residues. Germline assignment: CDR1 GTSNPN and CDR2 SVGIG (reference sequence). Trimming removed 3 bases at V and 5 bases at J, with 14 bases between.

The gene calls are TRBV30 and TRBJ1-2; D gene unclear. The CDR3 length is 13 residues. Germline V gene data show CDR1 as GTSNPN and CDR2 as SVGIG (reference sequence). Trimming removed 2 bases at V and 6 bases at J, with 13 bases between. The CDR3 DNA reads as TGTGCCTGGAGTTGGGCCTCTAGCCATGGCTACACCTTC. Translation gives CAWSWASSHGYTF.

The V call is TRBV2, the J call TRBJ1-6, with D perhaps TRBD1 (6 bases). The length of the CDR3 is 13 residues. CDR1 is SNHLY and CDR2 is FYNNEI in the germline V gene. The V and J ends lost 8 bases and 7 bases respectively, with 12 bases between them. The CDR3: CASGWQGNSPLHF. The DNA of the CDR3 is TGTGCCAGCGGCTGGCAGGGGAATTCACCCCTCCACTTT.

The chain links TRBV15 to TRBJ2-6; possibly TRBD2 for D (6 bases). Trimming removed 5 bases from V and 1 base from J, with 9 bases in between. Germline lookup yields CDR1 LNHNV and CDR2 YYDKDF (reference sequence). The CDR3 loop spans 15 amino acids. The CDR3 here is CATSGGASGANVLTF. DNA of the CDR3: TGTGCCACCAGCGGCGGGGCGTCTGGGGCCAACGTCCTGACTTTC.

This clone has a handful of counts. The chain recombines TRBV28 with TRBJ2-3; D is unclear. Trimming removed 5 bases from V and 4 bases from J, with 16 bases in between. The CDR3 spans 15 residues. The germline V gene encodes CDR1 MDHEN and CDR2 SYDVKM. The CDR3 is CASSPADAPADTQYF. The CDR3, as DNA: TGTGCCAGCAGTCCCGCGGACGCCCCCGCAGATACGCAGTATTTT. Together with reference TRBV28 and TRBJ2-3, the CDR3 gives the full variable domain: DVKVTQSSRYLVKRTGEKVFLECVQDMDHENMFWYRQDPGLGLRLIYFSYDVKMKEKGDIPEGYSVSREKKERFSLILESASTNQTSMYLCASSPADAPADTQYFGPGTRLTVL.